Following are 9 T cell receptor beta chains from one sample sequenced in a study of blood T cell repertoires in COVID-19. Some clones are missing from TCRdb's copy, which holds only in-frame ones; the method was immunoSEQ multiplex PCR. The top ten hold about 8.8% of the sample, which has some 180,000 clones, around four fifths seen once. Sequenced: peripheral blood. These receptors were collected from an elderly woman with COVID-19, enrolled during active disease.

Here the CDR3 reads CAIGSWSHEKLFF. CDR3 nucleotide sequence: TGTGCCATCGGCTCCTGGAGTCATGAAAAACTGTTTTTT. This sequence joins TRBV28 and TRBJ1-4; D is ambiguous. CDR3 length: 13 residues. V was shortened by 10 bases and J by 6 bases, with 15 bases between the two germline ends. Germline lookup yields CDR1 MDHEN and CDR2 SYDVKM.

This clone has only a few counts. The rearrangement uses TRBV13 and TRBJ1-3; no reliable D call. Germline-derived CDR1 and CDR2 are PRHDT and FYEKMQ (reference sequence). Trimming stripped 6 bases from V and 0 bases from J, with 9 bases between. The CDR3 has 14 amino acids. The CDR3: CASRRRDSGNTIYF. The CDR3 region has the DNA TGTGCCAGCAGGCGGAGGGACTCTGGAAACACCATATATTTT.

This clone was counted a few times. The gene calls are TRBV13 and TRBJ1-6, with a tentative D call TRBD1 (6 bases). Germline CDR1 and CDR2: PRHDT and FYEKMQ (reference sequence). The CDR3 spans 14 residues. V was pared by 5 bases and J by 6 bases, with 11 bases between. CDR3 nucleotide sequence: TGTGCCAGCAGCACTACAGGGAGTAATTCACCCCTCCACTTT. Translated: CASSTTGSNSPLHF.

The V call is TRBV19, the J call TRBJ2-3, with 10 bases aligning to TRBD2. The CDR3 has 15 amino acids. Germline V lookup: CDR1 LNHDA, CDR2 SQIVND (reference sequence). Unmatched junction bases numbered 5, after V lost 7 bases and J lost 1 base. In nucleotides, the CDR3 is TGTGCCAGTACCCTAGCGGGAGCGGGCACAGATACGCAGTATTTT. It is translated as CASTLAGAGTDTQYF.

The chain recombines TRBV7-8 with TRBJ2-1; TRBD2 agrees at 9 bases. This CDR3 is built from 19 residues. The germline gives CDR1 SGHVS, CDR2 FQNEAQ. J was trimmed by 4 bases and V by 5 bases; bases with no gene match: 18. The CDR3: CASSRGHGAASGVYNEQFF. The CDR3 nucleotides are TGTGCCAGCAGCCGGGGGCACGGGGCGGCTAGCGGGGTGTACAATGAGCAGTTCTTC. Variable domain in full (rest from reference TRBV7-8 and TRBJ2-1): GAGVSQSPRYKVAKRGQDVALRCDPISGHVSLFWYQQALGQGPEFLTYFQNEAQLDKSGLPSDRFFAERPEGSVSTLKIQRTQQEDSAVYLCASSRGHGAASGVYNEQFFGPGTRLTVL.

The chain has TRBV4-1 and TRBJ2-1, with D possibly TRBD1 on 5 matching bases. Germline CDR1 reads MGHRA; CDR2 reads YSYEKL. CDR3 length: 15 residues. V shed 1 base and J shed 7 bases, with 14 bases lying between them. The CDR3 sequence is CASSQVRAPLNEQFF. In nucleotides, the CDR3 is TGCGCCAGCAGCCAAGTCAGGGCCCCTTTGAATGAGCAGTTCTTC.

Written as DNA, the CDR3 is TGTGCCAGCAGCTTTGGGGGGACCCCAAACATTCAGTACTTC. Translated, it gives CASSFGGTPNIQYF. The chain recombines TRBV11-2 with TRBJ2-4, with a tentative D call TRBD2 (6 bases). The CDR3 runs 14 residues. Germline V lookup: CDR1 SGHAT, CDR2 FQNNGV. Trimming removed 3 bases at V and 6 bases at J, with 12 bases between.

The gene calls are TRBV7-3 and TRBJ2-1, with D possibly TRBD2 on 6 matching bases. The CDR3 contains 16 residues. The V end was cut by 5 bases, the J end by 3 bases, with 17 bases between. Germline assignment: CDR1 SGHTA and CDR2 FQGTGA. The CDR3: CASSPSGGGSYNEQFF. The CDR3 nucleotides read TGTGCCAGCAGCCCAAGTGGTGGGGGGAGCTACAATGAGCAGTTCTTC.

This clone was counted a few times. This chain connects TRBV2 to TRBJ1-2, with 10 bases fitting TRBD1. Losses at the gene ends were 1 base for V and 9 bases for J; bases not matched to a gene: 11. In germline, CDR1 is SNHLY, CDR2 FYNNEI. The CDR3 totals 16 residues. The CDR3: CASSEESLGQGFSYTF. The CDR3 DNA sequence: TGTGCCAGCAGTGAAGAATCCTTGGGACAGGGGTTCAGCTACACCTTC.